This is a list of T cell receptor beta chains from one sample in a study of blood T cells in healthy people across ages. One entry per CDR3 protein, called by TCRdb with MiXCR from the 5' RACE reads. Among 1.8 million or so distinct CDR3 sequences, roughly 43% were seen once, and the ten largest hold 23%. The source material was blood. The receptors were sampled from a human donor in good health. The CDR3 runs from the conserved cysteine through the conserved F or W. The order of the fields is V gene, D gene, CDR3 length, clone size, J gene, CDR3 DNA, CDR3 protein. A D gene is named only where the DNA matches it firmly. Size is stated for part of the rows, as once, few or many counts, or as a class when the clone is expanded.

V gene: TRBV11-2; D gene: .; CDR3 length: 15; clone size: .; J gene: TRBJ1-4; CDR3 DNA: TGTGCCAGCAGCTTTGGAAACAGAGGGGGTGAAAAACTGTTTTTT; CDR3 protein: CASSFGNRGGEKLFF
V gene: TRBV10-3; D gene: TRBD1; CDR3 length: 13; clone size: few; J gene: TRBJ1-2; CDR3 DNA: TGTGCCATCACCCTGGACAGGGCCTATGGCTACACCTTC; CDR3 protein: CAITLDRAYGYTF
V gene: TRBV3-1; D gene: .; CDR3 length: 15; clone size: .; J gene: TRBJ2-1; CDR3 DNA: TGTGCCAGCACCCAGGCACCTATCCCATACAATGAGCAGTTCTTC; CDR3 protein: CASTQAPIPYNEQFF
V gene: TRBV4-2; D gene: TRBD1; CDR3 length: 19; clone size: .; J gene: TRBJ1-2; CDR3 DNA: TGTGCCAGCAGCCGAGATTTACGACAGGGGGCGGGAGCTAACTATGGCTACACCTTC; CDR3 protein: CASSRDLRQGAGANYGYTF
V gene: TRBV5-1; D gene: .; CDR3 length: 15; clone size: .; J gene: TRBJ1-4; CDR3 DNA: TGTGCCAGCAGTGAGGGGCAAGCAACTAATGAAAAACTGTTTTTT; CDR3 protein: CASSEGQATNEKLFF
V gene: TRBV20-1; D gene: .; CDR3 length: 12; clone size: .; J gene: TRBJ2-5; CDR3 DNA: TGCAGTGCTAGAGAGGTCTTAAAGACCCAGTACTTC; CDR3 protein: CSAREVLKTQYF
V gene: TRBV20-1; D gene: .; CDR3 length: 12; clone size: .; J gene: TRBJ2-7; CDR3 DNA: TGCAGTGTCCCCGGGGAACCCTACGAGCAGTACTTC; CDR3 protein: CSVPGEPYEQYF
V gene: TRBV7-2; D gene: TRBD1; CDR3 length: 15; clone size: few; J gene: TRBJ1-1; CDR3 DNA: TGTGCCAGCAGCCCGAGGACAGGGTCGGGCGCTGAAGCTTTCTTT; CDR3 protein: CASSPRTGSGAEAFF
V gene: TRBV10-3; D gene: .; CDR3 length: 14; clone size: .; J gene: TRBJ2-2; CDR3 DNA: TGTGCCATCAGGGACGGGATTAACACCGGGGAGCTGTTTTTT; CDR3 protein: CAIRDGINTGELFF
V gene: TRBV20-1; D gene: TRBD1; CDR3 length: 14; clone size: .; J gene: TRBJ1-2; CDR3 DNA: TGCAGTGCTACGACACGACAGGGTTTCTATGGCTACACCTTC; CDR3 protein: CSATTRQGFYGYTF
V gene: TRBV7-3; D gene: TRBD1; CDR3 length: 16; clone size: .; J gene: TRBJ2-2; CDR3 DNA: TGTGCCAGCAGCCCCCGGGACAGGGGGCTTGGCGGGGAGCTGTTTTTT; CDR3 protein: CASSPRDRGLGGELFF
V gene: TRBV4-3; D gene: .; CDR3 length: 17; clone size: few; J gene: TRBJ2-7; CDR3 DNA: TGCGCCAGCAGTCGGGGTCTCATCTCAGGGGGAGGATACGAGCAGTACTTC; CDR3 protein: CASSRGLISGGGYEQYF
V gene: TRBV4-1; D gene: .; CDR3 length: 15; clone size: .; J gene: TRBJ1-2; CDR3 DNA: TGCGCCAGCAGCCAAGGAAAGCAGGGGCTGGGGGGCTACACCTTC; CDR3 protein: CASSQGKQGLGGYTF
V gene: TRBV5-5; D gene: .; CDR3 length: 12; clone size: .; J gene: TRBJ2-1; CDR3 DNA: TGTGCCAGCAGCCTCGATTTCTATGAGCAGTTCTTC; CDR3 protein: CASSLDFYEQFF
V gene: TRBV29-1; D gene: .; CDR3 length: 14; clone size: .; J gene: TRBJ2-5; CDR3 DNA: TGCAGCGTGGGGGTAGTGGGGGCAGGAGAGACCCAGTACTTC; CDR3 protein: CSVGVVGAGETQYF
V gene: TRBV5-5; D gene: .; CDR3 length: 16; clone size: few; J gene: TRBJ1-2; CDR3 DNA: TGTGCCAGCAGCACCTTCGACAGCAAAGGGAACTATGGCTACACCTTC; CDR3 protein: CASSTFDSKGNYGYTF
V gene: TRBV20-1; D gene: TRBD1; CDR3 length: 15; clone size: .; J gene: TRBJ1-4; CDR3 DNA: TGCAGTGCTAGGGACAGGGTGGTTACTAATGAAAAACTGTTTTTT; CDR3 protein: CSARDRVVTNEKLFF
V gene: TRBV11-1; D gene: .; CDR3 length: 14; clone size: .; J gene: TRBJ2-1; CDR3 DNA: TGTGCCAGCAGCTCCACAGAGGAGAGGAATGAGCAGTTCTTC; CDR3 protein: CASSSTEERNEQFF
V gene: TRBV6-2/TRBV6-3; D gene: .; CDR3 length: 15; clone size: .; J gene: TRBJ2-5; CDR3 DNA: TGTGCCAGCAGCCTCGACTCCCACAGCGAAGAGACCCAGTACTTC; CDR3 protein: CASSLDSHSEETQYF
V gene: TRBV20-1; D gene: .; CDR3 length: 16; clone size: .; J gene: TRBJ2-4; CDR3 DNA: TGCAGTGCTAGTGTGACAGGTTCTGACGCCAAAAACATTCAGTACTTC; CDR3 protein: CSASVTGSDAKNIQYF
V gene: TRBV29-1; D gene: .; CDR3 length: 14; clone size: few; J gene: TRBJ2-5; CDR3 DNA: TGCAGCGTTGGTCTGGACTTTGGTAGGGAGACCCAGTACTTC; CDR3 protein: CSVGLDFGRETQYF
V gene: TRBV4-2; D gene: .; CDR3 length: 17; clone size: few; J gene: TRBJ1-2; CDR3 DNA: TGTGCCAGCAGCCAAGATCCCCTCGGGGGTTGGAGTTATGGCTACACCTTC; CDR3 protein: CASSQDPLGGWSYGYTF
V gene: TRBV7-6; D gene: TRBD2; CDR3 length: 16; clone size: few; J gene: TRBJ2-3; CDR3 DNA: TGTGCCAGCAGCTGGACTAGCGGGGGGGTTGCAGATACGCAGTATTTT; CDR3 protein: CASSWTSGGVADTQYF
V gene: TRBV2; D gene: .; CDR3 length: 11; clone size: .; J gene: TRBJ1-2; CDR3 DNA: TGTGCCAGCAGATTGGAGAGAGGCTACACCTTC; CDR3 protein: CASRLERGYTF
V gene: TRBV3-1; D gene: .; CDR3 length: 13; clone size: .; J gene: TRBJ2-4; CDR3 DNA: TGTGCCAGCAGCCAAGATCCCGACTTAATGCAGTACTTC; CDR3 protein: CASSQDPDLMQYF
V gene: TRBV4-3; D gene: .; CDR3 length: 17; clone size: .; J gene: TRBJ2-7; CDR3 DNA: TGCGCCAGCAGCCAAGATAGGCGTCCCACGGTGGGATACGAGCAGTACTTC; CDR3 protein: CASSQDRRPTVGYEQYF
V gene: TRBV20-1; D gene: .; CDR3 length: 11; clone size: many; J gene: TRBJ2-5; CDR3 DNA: TGCAGTGCCCAGGGGCAAGAGACCCAGTACTTC; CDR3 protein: CSAQGQETQYF
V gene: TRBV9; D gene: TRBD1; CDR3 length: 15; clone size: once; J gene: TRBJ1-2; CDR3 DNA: TGTGCCAGCAGCGTACGGGACAGCCGTAACTATGGCTACACCTTC; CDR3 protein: CASSVRDSRNYGYTF
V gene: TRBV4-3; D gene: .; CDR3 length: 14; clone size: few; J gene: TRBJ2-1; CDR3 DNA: TGCGCCAGCAGCCAAGATATTGGGGACAATGAGCAGTTCTTC; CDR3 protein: CASSQDIGDNEQFF
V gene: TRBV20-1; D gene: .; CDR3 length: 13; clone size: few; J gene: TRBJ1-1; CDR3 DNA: TGCAGTGCTAGAAGGGACATGAACACTGAAGCTTTCTTT; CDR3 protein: CSARRDMNTEAFF
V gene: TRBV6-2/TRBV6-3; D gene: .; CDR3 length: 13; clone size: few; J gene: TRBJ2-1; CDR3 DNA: TGTGCCACCAAGAGGGGGTCCTACAATGAGCAGTTCTTC; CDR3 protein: CATKRGSYNEQFF
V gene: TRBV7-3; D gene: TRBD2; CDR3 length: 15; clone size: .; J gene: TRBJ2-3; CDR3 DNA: TGTGCCAGCAGCTCACGGGGAGCGGGGGGAGATACGCAGTATTTT; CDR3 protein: CASSSRGAGGDTQYF
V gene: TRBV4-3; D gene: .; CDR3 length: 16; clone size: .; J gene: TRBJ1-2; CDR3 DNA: TGCGCCAGCAGCCAAGGAGGGGAAGGGAACTATCGTGGCTACACCTTC; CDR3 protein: CASSQGGEGNYRGYTF
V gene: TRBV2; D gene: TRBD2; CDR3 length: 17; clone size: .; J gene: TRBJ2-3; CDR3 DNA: TGTGCCAGCAGTGAATGGGGACTAGCCACTAGCACAGGTACGCAGTATTTT; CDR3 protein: CASSEWGLATSTGTQYF
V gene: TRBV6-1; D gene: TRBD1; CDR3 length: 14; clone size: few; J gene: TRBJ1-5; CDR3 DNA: TGTGCCAGCAGAAGAGGGGACAGGGTACAGCCCCAGCATTTT; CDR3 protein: CASRRGDRVQPQHF
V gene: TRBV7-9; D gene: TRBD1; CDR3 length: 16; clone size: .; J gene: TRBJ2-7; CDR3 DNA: TGTGCCAGCAGCTTAGATACCGGGACAGGAGCCTACGAGCAGTACTTC; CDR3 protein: CASSLDTGTGAYEQYF
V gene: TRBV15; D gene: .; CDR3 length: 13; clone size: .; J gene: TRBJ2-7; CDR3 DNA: TGTGCCACCAGCAGAGCGCTGACCTACGAGCAGTACTTC; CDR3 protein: CATSRALTYEQYF
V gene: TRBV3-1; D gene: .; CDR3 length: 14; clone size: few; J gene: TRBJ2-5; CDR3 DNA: TGTGCCAGCAGTCCAGGGGGGGCCTGGGAGACCCAGTACTTC; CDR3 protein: CASSPGGAWETQYF
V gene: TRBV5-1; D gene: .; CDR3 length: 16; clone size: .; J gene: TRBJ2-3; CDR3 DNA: TGCGCCAGCACCCTGGGGGGTCGTCTGGGGGCAGATACGCGGTATTTT; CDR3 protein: CASTLGGRLGADTRYF
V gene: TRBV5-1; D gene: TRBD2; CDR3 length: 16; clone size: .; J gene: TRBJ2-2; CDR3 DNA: TGCGCCAGCAGAACTAGCGGGGGGTCGAACACCGGGGAGCTGTTTTTT; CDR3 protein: CASRTSGGSNTGELFF
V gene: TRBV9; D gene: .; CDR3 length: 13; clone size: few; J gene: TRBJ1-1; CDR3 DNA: TGTGCCAGCAGCGTCGGAACAGGGACTGAAGCTTTCTTT; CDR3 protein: CASSVGTGTEAFF
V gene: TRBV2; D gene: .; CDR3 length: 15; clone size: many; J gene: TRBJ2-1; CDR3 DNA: TGTGCCAGCAGCCTTAGCCTCGGGGCCTACAATGAGCAGTTCTTC; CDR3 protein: CASSLSLGAYNEQFF
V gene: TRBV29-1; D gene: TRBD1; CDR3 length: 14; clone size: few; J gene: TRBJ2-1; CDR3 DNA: TGCAGCGAGGAAACAGGGGGCGAAGGGAATGAGCAGTTCTTC; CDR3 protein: CSEETGGEGNEQFF
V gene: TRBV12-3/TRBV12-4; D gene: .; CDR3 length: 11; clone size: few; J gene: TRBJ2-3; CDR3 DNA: TGTGCCAGCAGTACTACATCGACGCAGTATTTT; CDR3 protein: CASSTTSTQYF
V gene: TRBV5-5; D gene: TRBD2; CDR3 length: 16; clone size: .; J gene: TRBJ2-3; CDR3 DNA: TGTGCCAGCAGATGGACTAGCGGCTTTAGCACAGATACGCAGTATTTT; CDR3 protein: CASRWTSGFSTDTQYF
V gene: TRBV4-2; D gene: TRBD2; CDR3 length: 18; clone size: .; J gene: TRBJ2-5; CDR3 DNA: TGTGCCAGCAGCCAAGACGTCAGCGGGGGGGCGGCACGGGAGACCCAGTACTTC; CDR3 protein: CASSQDVSGGAARETQYF
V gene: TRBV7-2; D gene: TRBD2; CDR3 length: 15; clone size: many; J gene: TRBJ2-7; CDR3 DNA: TGCGCCAGCAGCTTTACTAGCGGGGGGTCCTACGAGCAGTACTTC; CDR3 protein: CASSFTSGGSYEQYF
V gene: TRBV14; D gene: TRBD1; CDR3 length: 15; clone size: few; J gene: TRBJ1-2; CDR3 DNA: TGTGCCAGCAGCCAATACGGGACAGGGAACTATGGCTACACCTTC; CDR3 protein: CASSQYGTGNYGYTF
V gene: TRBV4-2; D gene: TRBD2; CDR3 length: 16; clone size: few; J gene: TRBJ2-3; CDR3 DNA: TGTGCCAGCAAATCCGGGACTAGCGGTAGCACAGATACGCAGTATTTT; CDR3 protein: CASKSGTSGSTDTQYF
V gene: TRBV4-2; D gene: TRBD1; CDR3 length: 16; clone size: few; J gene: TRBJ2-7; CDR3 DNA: TGTGCCAGCAGCCAAGCGGTGGGGACAGGGGGCCACGAGCAGTACTTC; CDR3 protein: CASSQAVGTGGHEQYF
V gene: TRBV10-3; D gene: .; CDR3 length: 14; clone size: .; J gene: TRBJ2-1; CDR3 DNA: TGTGCCATCAGTGGGGGCCGGACGGACAGTGAGCAGTTCTTC; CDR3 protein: CAISGGRTDSEQFF
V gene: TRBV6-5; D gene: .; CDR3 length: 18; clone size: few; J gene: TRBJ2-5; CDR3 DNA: TGTGCCAGCAGTTACTCGAGCTATACAACGGGACCAGGGGAGACCCAGTACTTC; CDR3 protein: CASSYSSYTTGPGETQYF
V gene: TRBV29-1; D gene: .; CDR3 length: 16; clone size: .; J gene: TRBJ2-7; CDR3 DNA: TGCAGCGTTGAAGAATCAGTGGGGTTTTCGTCCTACGAGCAGTACTTC; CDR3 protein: CSVEESVGFSSYEQYF
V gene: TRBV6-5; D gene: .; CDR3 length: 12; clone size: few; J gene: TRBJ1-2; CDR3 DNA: TGTGCCAGCAGTGGGAGATCATTTGGCTACACCTTC; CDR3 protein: CASSGRSFGYTF
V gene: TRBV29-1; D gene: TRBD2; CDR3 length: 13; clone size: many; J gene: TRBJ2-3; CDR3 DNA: TGCAGCGCCCGGACTAGCGGGGGAGATACGCAGTATTTT; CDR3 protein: CSARTSGGDTQYF